The 26 T cell receptor beta chains below were found in one sample sequenced in a study of blood T cells in healthy people across ages. A second about 7 to 12 cycle PCR used barcoded and J-beta primers. TCRdb re-derived calls from the 5' RACE reads in MiXCR, one entry per CDR3 protein. The profile shows more than 700,000 distinct CDR3 sequences, about 45% of them singletons. Sequencing was done on a sample of blood. These receptors came from a man older than 75 in good health.

The chain is built from TRBV24-1 and TRBJ2-1; D remains unclear. V was clipped by 0 bases and J by 3 bases, with 2 bases between them. Germline V gene sequence: CDR1 KGHDR, CDR2 SFDVKD. The CDR3 runs 13 residues. The CDR3 sequence is CATSDLGYNEQFF. Here the CDR3 DNA reads TGTGCCACCAGTGATTTGGGCTACAATGAGCAGTTCTTC.

This chain connects TRBV7-6 to TRBJ2-1, with D perhaps matching TRBD1 (7 bases). The CDR3 extends over 14 amino acids. The germline CDR1 and CDR2 sequences are SGHVS and FNYEAQ. Trimming removed 5 bases from V and 10 bases from J, with 18 bases in between. CDR3 sequence reads: CASSEGGQRKEQFF. Written as DNA, the CDR3 is TGTGCCAGCAGCGAGGGGGGACAGAGGAAGGAGCAGTTCTTC.

This clonotype was detected a few times. The chain carries TRBV30 and TRBJ2-7, with 8 bases fitting TRBD2. Trimming took 6 bases from V and 4 from J; bases not matched to a gene: 11. CDR3 length: 14 amino acids. From germline, CDR1 is GTSNPN and CDR2 SVGIG (reference sequence). The DNA for the CDR3 is TGTGCCTGCCGCCGGGTAGCGGGACCTTACGAGCAGTACTTC. It is translated as CACRRVAGPYEQYF.

This clonotype has a handful of counts. The J gene is TRBJ1-6, the V gene TRBV28; 11 positions match TRBD1. Trimming took 3 bases from V and 8 from J; bases not matched to a gene: 3. Germline V gives CDR1 MDHEN, CDR2 SYDVKM. CDR3 length: 15 amino acids. CDR3 sequence (DNA): TGTGCCAGCAGTTTCCTGGGACAGGGGGATTCACCCCTCCACTTT. Translation: CASSFLGQGDSPLHF.

This chain links TRBV27 with TRBJ2-3; 9 positions agree with TRBD2. The V segment lost 5 bases and the J segment 1 base; nucleotides outside the gene matches: 10. Germline V CDR1 and CDR2: MNHEY, SMNVEV (reference sequence). This CDR3 spans 17 amino acids. The CDR3 bases are TGTGCCAGCAGTCTATTCGCTAGCGGGAAAGGCACAGATACGCAGTATTTT. Encoded protein: CASSLFASGKGTDTQYF.

This clonotype occurred a few times. A much larger clone lies a single base off, so this may be a read error. The rearrangement links TRBV7-9 to TRBJ2-1, with 8 bases matching TRBD1. Germline assignment: CDR1 SEHNR and CDR2 FQNEAQ (reference sequence). J lost 8 bases, V lost 5 bases, and 8 bases had no gene match. The CDR3 contains 14 residues. The CDR3 region is CASSAGQGEDEQFF. CDR3 coding DNA: TGTGCCAGCAGCGCAGGACAGGGTGAGGATGAGCAGTTCTTC.

This chain uses TRBV4-2 with TRBJ2-2, with D uncertain. The CDR3 totals 13 residues. Germline V gene data show CDR1 as LGHNA and CDR2 as YNFKEQ. The V gene lost 4 bases and the J gene lost 6 bases, with 9 bases spanning the gap. This chain's CDR3 is CASSLQLAGELFF. CDR3 bases: TGTGCCAGCAGCCTTCAGCTGGCCGGGGAGCTGTTTTTT.

The rearrangement uses TRBV14 and TRBJ2-7; D is ambiguous. CDR1 and CDR2 from the germline V gene are SGHDN and FVKESK. CDR3 length: 15 residues. Trimming shortened V by 3 bases and J by 2 bases, and 14 bases separated the two germline ends. The CDR3 region has the DNA TGTGCCAGCAGCCATGATCCGGGTTCTACCTACGAGCAGTACTTC. It yields the protein CASSHDPGSTYEQYF.

The V call is TRBV20-1, the J call TRBJ2-7; 7 bases are a match to TRBD1. The CDR3 is 16 residues long. Germline assignment: CDR1 DFQATT and CDR2 SNEGSKA (reference sequence). J lost 2 bases, V lost 0 bases, and 10 bases had no gene match. Here the CDR3 reads CSARECMRGPPYEQYF. The DNA of the CDR3 is TGCAGTGCTAGAGAGTGTATGAGGGGGCCTCCCTACGAGCAGTACTTC.

The rearrangement joins TRBV4-2 to TRBJ1-1; no firm D call. Trimming stripped 0 bases from V and 8 bases from J, with 16 bases between. CDR3 size: 15 residues. Germline V CDR1 and CDR2: LGHNA, YNFKEQ. CDR3 in DNA: TGTGCCAGCAGCCAAGATCCCACCGGCGCTTTCGAAGCTTTCTTT. It is translated as CASSQDPTGAFEAFF.

J is TRBJ2-7 and V is TRBV20-1; D is perhaps TRBD1 (7 bases). Deletions cut 7 bases from V and 7 bases from J, with 20 bases between. This CDR3 spans 13 amino acids. The germline V gene encodes CDR1 DFQATT and CDR2 SNEGSKA (reference sequence). The CDR3 nucleotides read TGCAGTGTTAACCCAGGGGGGAAGTGGGAGCAGTACTTC. It yields the protein CSVNPGGKWEQYF.

The chain employs TRBV6-2 or TRBV6-3 and TRBJ2-4, with a weak D call TRBD1 (6 bases). Trimming pared 5 bases from V and 12 bases from J, leaving 17 bases between. The CDR3 loop spans 13 amino acids. Germline-derived CDR1 and CDR2 are MNHEY and SVGEGT. The CDR3 here is CASSASPTGNQYF. CDR3 DNA sequence: TGTGCCAGCAGTGCCTCCCCCACAGGGAATCAGTACTTC.

This clonotype was seen a handful of times. This chain joins TRBV14 and TRBJ2-2; no reliable D call. With 1 base removed from V and 7 bases from J, the gap between germline ends came to 7 bases. Germline CDR1 and CDR2: SGHDN and FVKESK. The CDR3 is 13 residues long. The CDR3 protein is CASSQVFGGELFF. The CDR3 nucleotides are TGTGCCAGCAGCCAAGTCTTCGGCGGGGAGCTGTTTTTT.

The chain carries TRBV20-1 and TRBJ2-7; 8 bases are a match to TRBD1. CDR3 length equals 12 residues. Trimming removed 4 bases from V and 4 bases from J; junction bases left unmatched: 3. Per germline, CDR1 DFQATT and CDR2 SNEGSKA (reference sequence). The chain's CDR3 is CSANRGEYEQYF. CDR3 bases: TGCAGTGCTAACAGGGGGGAGTACGAGCAGTACTTC.

This clonotype was seen only a few times. The chain's CDR3 is CSAETSGKETQYF. Here the CDR3 DNA reads TGCAGTGCTGAGACTAGCGGGAAGGAGACCCAGTACTTC. This chain uses TRBV20-1 with TRBJ2-5, with 11 bases lining up with TRBD2. V gave up 5 bases and J gave up 5 bases; unmatched junction bases: 4. CDR3 length: 13 amino acids. Germline V lookup: CDR1 DFQATT, CDR2 SNEGSKA (reference sequence).

Turning to this clonotype: The junction and the germline gene differ at one end; a read error may be behind it. J is TRBJ2-3 and V is TRBV4-3, with no clear D. CDR1 and CDR2 from the germline V gene are LGHNA and YSLEER. The CDR3 has 13 residues. The CDR3 is CAGSWQLTDTQYF. The CDR3 coding sequence is TGCGCCGGCAGCTGGCAGCTCACAGATACGCAGTATTTT.

On this clonotype itself: A read error may produce the germline difference seen at one junction end. The V gene is TRBV10-3, the J gene TRBJ2-1, with 15 nucleotides matching TRBD2. This CDR3 is 16 amino acids long. CDR1 and CDR2 from the germline V gene are ENHRY and SYGVKD. The CDR3, as DNA: TGTGCCATCAGTGGGACTAGCGGGGGGGACTACAATGGGCAGTTCTTC. This encodes CAISGTSGGDYNGQFF.

The V call is TRBV7-6, the J call TRBJ2-1; no reliable D call. Trimming shortened V by 0 bases and J by 4 bases, and 4 bases separated the two germline ends. Germline V gives CDR1 SGHVS, CDR2 FNYEAQ. The CDR3 spans 13 residues. CDR3 loop: CASSLADYNEQFF. The CDR3 DNA reads as TGTGCCAGCAGCTTAGCTGATTACAATGAGCAGTTCTTC.

This chain uses TRBV12-3 or TRBV12-4 with TRBJ1-2, with D tentatively TRBD1 (5 bases). V shed 6 bases and J shed 4 bases, with 12 bases lying between them. The CDR3 is 13 amino acids. The CDR3 protein is CASRSTGPYGYTF. In DNA, the CDR3 is TGTGCCAGCAGATCGACGGGACCCTATGGCTACACCTTC.

The chain recombines TRBV9 with TRBJ1-2; TRBD1 is a possible D gene (6 bases). The CDR3 loop spans 19 amino acids. CDR1 is SGDLS, CDR2 YYNGEE, per germline. Trimming took off 3 bases at V and 0 bases at J, with 24 bases between the two ends. The DNA for the CDR3 is TGTGCCAGCAGCGGAGAATCCGGGGGCCACTCCATTTCTAACTATGGCTACACCTTC. Its protein is CASSGESGGHSISNYGYTF.

This clonotype was seen ten or more times. J is TRBJ2-7 and V is TRBV11-1, with D possibly being TRBD2 (6 bases). From germline, CDR1 is SGHAT and CDR2 FQDESV (reference sequence). V dropped 5 bases and J dropped 3 bases, with 11 bases sitting between them. The CDR3 is 13 residues long. The CDR3 loop is CASSRTEGYEQYF. DNA of the CDR3: TGTGCCAGCAGCCGAACGGAGGGCTACGAGCAGTACTTC. The full variable domain, rest sourced from reference TRBV11-1 and TRBJ2-7, is EAEVAQSPRYKITEKSQAVAFWCDPISGHATLYWYRQILGQGPELLVQFQDESVVDDSQLPKDRFSAERLKGVDSTLKIQPAELGDSAMYLCASSRTEGYEQYFGPGTRLTVT.

The chain has TRBV20-1 and TRBJ2-7; TRBD2 matches 7 bases. V shed 4 bases and J 1 base; nucleotides not matched to a gene: 7. The CDR3 is made up of 14 amino acids. Per the germline V gene, CDR1 is DFQATT and CDR2 is SNEGSKA (reference sequence). The CDR3 here is CSAKPSGNSYEQYV. In nucleotides, the CDR3 is TGCAGTGCTAAGCCTAGCGGTAATTCCTACGAGCAGTACGTC.

This clonotype was counted a few times. The genes are TRBV20-1 and TRBJ2-5; 13 bases are a match to TRBD2. This CDR3 is built from 15 residues. Germline CDR1 and CDR2: DFQATT and SNEGSKA (reference sequence). V was pared by 2 bases and J by 11 bases, with 11 bases of the junction left unmatched. The CDR3 reads CSARTSGRAPWEQYF. As DNA, the CDR3 is TGCAGTGCTAGAACTAGCGGGAGGGCACCTTGGGAGCAGTACTTC.

This chain connects TRBV6-5 to TRBJ2-7; 8 bases line up with TRBD2. The ends lost 0 bases at V and 2 bases at J; junction bases unmatched: 3. In germline, CDR1 is MNHEY, CDR2 SVGAGI. The CDR3 has 15 amino acids. CDR3 DNA: TGTGCCAGCAGTTACTCTGCGGGGGGTACCTACGAGCAGTACTTC. This gives the protein CASSYSAGGTYEQYF.

This clonotype came up many times. V gene TRBV29-1 combines with J gene TRBJ1-1; the D is unclear. V was trimmed by 2 bases and J by 1 base, leaving 8 bases between them. Germline V gene lookup returns CDR1 SQVTM and CDR2 ANQGSEA. The CDR3 has 13 residues. The CDR3 reads CSVEMQRNTEAFF. The CDR3 coding sequence is TGCAGCGTTGAAATGCAAAGGAACACTGAAGCTTTCTTT.

The chain uses TRBV7-9 and TRBJ2-1; 7 positions match TRBD1. V was clipped by 7 bases and J by 5 bases; unmatched bases: 11. In germline, CDR1 is SEHNR, CDR2 FQNEAQ (reference sequence). The CDR3 length is 15 residues. The CDR3 bases are TGTGCCAGCAATCTGGGGGACAGTAGGGACAATGAGCAGTTCTTC. It specifies CASNLGDSRDNEQFF.